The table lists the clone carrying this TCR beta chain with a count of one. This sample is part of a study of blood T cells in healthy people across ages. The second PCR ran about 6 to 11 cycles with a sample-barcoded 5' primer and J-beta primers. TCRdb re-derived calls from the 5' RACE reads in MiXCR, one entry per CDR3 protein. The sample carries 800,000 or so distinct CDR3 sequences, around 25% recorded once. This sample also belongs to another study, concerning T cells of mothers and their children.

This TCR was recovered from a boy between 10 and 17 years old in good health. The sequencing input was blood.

The CDR3 sequence is CASSLDTEQETQYF. In DNA form, the CDR3 reads TGTGCCAGCAGCTTAGATACGGAACAAGAGACCCAGTACTTC. The chain links TRBV7-9 to TRBJ2-5; D not certain. V lost 1 base to trimming and J lost 2 bases, with 8 bases between them. CDR3 length equals 14 residues. Germline V gene data show CDR1 as SEHNR and CDR2 as FQNEAQ (reference sequence). The complete variable domain, with remaining parts taken from reference TRBV7-9 and TRBJ2-5, reads DTGVSQNPRHKITKRGQNVTFRCDPISEHNRLYWYRQTLGQGPEFLTYFQNEAQLEKSRLLSDRFSAERPKGSFSTLEIQRTEQGDSAMYLCASSLDTEQETQYFGPGTRLLVL.